The T cell receptor beta chain described here comes from a study of shared clonotypes between healthy human individuals. Study in general: CD4 naive and memory got three plates each, CD8 naive two, CD8 memory one.

DNA at roughly 0.2 ug, about 30,000 T cell genomes, went into sorted-subset replicate PCRs. Clones were read by immunoSEQ multiplex PCR, and TCRdb kept only the in-frame ones, dropping some. Altogether roughly 2 million clones are present, about 95% being singletons, with the ten largest covering about 1.1%. In the naive CD8 group, cells lacked CD45RO and were positively selected for CCR7, so terminally differentiated effector memory CD45RA+ cells were left out. Germline V gene sequence: CDR1 LNHDA, CDR2 SQIVND (reference sequence). V was cut by 3 bases and J by 1 base, with 10 bases left in between. The CDR3 length is 15 residues.

Specimen: naive CD8+ T cells sorted from blood. The rearrangement joins TRBV19 to TRBJ2-1; a possible D gene is TRBD1 (6 bases). The sequence was obtained from a man between 18 and 29 years old in good health. The CDR3 protein is CASSMDSSSYNEQFF. For the CDR3, the DNA is TGTGCCAGTAGTATGGACAGTTCGTCCTACAATGAGCAGTTCTTC.